These T cell receptor beta chains were read from a single sample in a study of T cells after yellow fever vaccination. MiXCR, run by TCRdb on the 5' RACE reads, gives a single entry per CDR3 protein. The repertoire holds about 170,000 distinct CDR3 sequences, with 5.5% to 7.5% as singletons. This sample comprised CD4+ T cells sorted from PBMCs, obtained on the day of the first yellow fever vaccination. The receptors were gathered from a man between 18 and 29 years old who received the YFV17D yellow fever vaccine. The CDR3 runs from the conserved cysteine through the conserved F or W. The order of the fields is V gene, clone size, D gene, J gene, CDR3 protein, CDR3 DNA. A D gene is named only where the DNA matches it firmly. Size values are once, few and many counts, or a class for expanded clones, and some rows have none.

>TRBV13|few|NA|TRBJ1-2
CASSPWGEGVYGYTF
TGTGCCAGCAGCCCCTGGGGTGAGGGGGTATATGGCTACACCTTC
>TRBV27|NA|TRBD1|TRBJ1-2
CASRTGTGRAGYTF
TGTGCCAGCAGAACCGGGACAGGGAGGGCTGGCTACACCTTC
>TRBV4-1|many|NA|TRBJ1-5
CASSQIDMGLAGPQHF
TGCGCCAGCAGCCAGATAGATATGGGGCTGGCGGGGCCCCAGCATTTT
>TRBV20-1|few|NA|TRBJ2-1
CSAREWSGGYNEQFF
TGCAGTGCTAGAGAGTGGTCGGGTGGGTACAATGAGCAGTTCTTC
>TRBV20-1|few|NA|TRBJ1-5
CSAPPWGENQPQHF
TGCAGTGCCCCCCCTTGGGGGGAAAATCAGCCCCAGCATTTT
>TRBV6-1|NA|NA|TRBJ1-6
CASSEAGNSPLHF
TGTGCCAGCAGTGAAGCCGGCAATTCACCCCTCCACTTT
>TRBV12-3/TRBV12-4|few|NA|TRBJ1-5
CASSFDNQPQHF
TGTGCCAGCAGTTTCGATAATCAGCCCCAGCATTTT
>TRBV12-3/TRBV12-4|many|NA|TRBJ2-6
CASRSTAGANVLTF
TGTGCCAGCAGGAGCACAGCTGGGGCCAACGTCCTGACTTTC
>TRBV12-3/TRBV12-4|many|NA|TRBJ1-5
CASTQAAQPQHF
TGTGCCAGCACCCAAGCGGCTCAGCCCCAGCATTTT
>TRBV20-1|few|TRBD2|TRBJ2-3
CSTLAGGAFRNTQYF
TGCAGTACCCTGGCCGGGGGGGCTTTTCGGAATACGCAGTATTTT
>TRBV4-1|many|TRBD1|TRBJ1-4
CASSQDRGPKLFF
TGCGCCAGCAGCCAAGATAGGGGGCCCAAACTGTTTTTT
>TRBV30|few|TRBD1|TRBJ1-2
CAWSKGQGGGYTF
TGTGCCTGGAGTAAGGGACAGGGGGGCGGCTACACCTTC
>TRBV7-2|few|TRBD2|TRBJ2-1
CASSPRGGLAGAYNEQFF
TGTGCCAGCAGCCCTCGGGGGGGACTCGCGGGGGCCTACAATGAGCAGTTCTTC
>TRBV24-1|few|NA|TRBJ2-3
CATSDLRSADTQYF
TGTGCCACCAGTGATTTGAGGTCGGCAGATACGCAGTATTTT
>TRBV7-2|many|TRBD1|TRBJ1-2
CASSFDRGPRYYGYTF
TGTGCCAGCAGCTTCGACAGGGGGCCAAGGTACTATGGCTACACCTTC
>TRBV5-1|NA|NA|TRBJ2-5
CASSFLTDQETQYF
TGCGCCAGCAGCTTTCTTACAGACCAAGAGACCCAGTACTTC
>TRBV9|NA|NA|TRBJ1-5
CASSVEGQGNQPQHF
TGTGCCAGCAGCGTAGAAGGGCAGGGCAATCAGCCCCAGCATTTT
>TRBV5-1|many|NA|TRBJ2-3
CASSLVPGDTDTQYF
TGCGCCAGCAGCTTGGTTCCGGGGGACACAGATACGCAGTATTTT
>TRBV5-5|many|TRBD2|TRBJ2-1
CASSPLGGARNEQFF
TGTGCCAGCAGCCCCCTGGGAGGGGCTAGGAATGAGCAGTTCTTC
>TRBV4-1|few|NA|TRBJ2-5
CASSQDGRVQETQYF
TGCGCCAGCAGCCAAGACGGCAGGGTTCAAGAGACCCAGTACTTC
>TRBV7-2|many|NA|TRBJ2-3
CASSFSGTDTQYF
TGTGCCAGCAGCTTCTCGGGGACAGATACGCAGTATTTT
>TRBV10-3|few|NA|TRBJ2-6
CAISSTVSGANVLTF
TGTGCCATCAGTTCTACAGTCTCTGGGGCCAACGTCCTGACTTTC
>TRBV9|many|NA|TRBJ2-4
CASSPRDLGRTLGFPPYF
TGTGCCAGCAGCCCTAGAGATCTAGGACGGACTCTGGGTTTTCCTCCGTACTTC
>TRBV5-1|many|NA|TRBJ1-1
CASSLSLGAEAFF
TGCGCCAGCAGCTTGTCCCTGGGGGCTGAAGCTTTCTTT
>TRBV20-1|few|NA|TRBJ2-1
CSASGSQRRSYNEQFF
TGCAGTGCTAGCGGGTCCCAGCGCCGGAGCTACAATGAGCAGTTCTTC
>TRBV5-1|many|TRBD2|TRBJ2-3
CASSLAGGTPTDTQYF
TGCGCCAGCAGCCTGGCGGGGGGAACCCCCACAGATACGCAGTATTTT
>TRBV6-1|few|NA|TRBJ1-1
CASSRWPDDGTEAFF
TGTGCCAGCAGTCGGTGGCCAGACGATGGCACTGAAGCTTTCTTT
>TRBV20-1|many|NA|TRBJ1-1
CSARTGWNTEAFF
TGCAGTGCTAGAACAGGGTGGAACACTGAAGCTTTCTTT
>TRBV6-1|NA|NA|TRBJ1-2
CASSRDHNYGYTF
TGTGCCAGCAGTCGGGACCATAACTATGGCTACACCTTC
>TRBV5-1|NA|NA|TRBJ1-4
CASSPARDATNEKLFF
TGCGCCAGCAGCCCGGCACGGGATGCAACTAATGAAAAACTGTTTTTT
>TRBV20-1|many|NA|TRBJ2-1
CSARTLGFYNEQFF
TGCAGTGCTAGAACCCTCGGCTTCTACAATGAGCAGTTCTTC
>TRBV4-3|many|NA|TRBJ1-1
CASSRQHMNTEAFF
TGCGCCAGCAGCAGGCAACATATGAACACTGAAGCTTTCTTT
>TRBV5-4|NA|TRBD2|TRBJ2-5
CASSWGPSGGETQYF
TGTGCCAGCAGCTGGGGGCCTAGCGGGGGTGAGACCCAGTACTTC
>TRBV4-3|few|NA|TRBJ2-5
CASSPDSGQETQYF
TGCGCCAGCAGCCCGGACAGCGGACAAGAGACCCAGTACTTC
>TRBV18|many|NA|TRBJ2-3
CASSPQSTDTQYF
TGTGCCAGCTCACCACAGAGCACAGATACGCAGTATTTT
>TRBV5-1|many|NA|TRBJ2-5
CASSSEPFRRETQYF
TGCGCCAGCAGCTCGGAACCATTCCGGAGGGAGACCCAGTACTTC
>TRBV3-1|few|TRBD2|TRBJ2-4
CASSQTGTSGKNIQYF
TGTGCCAGCAGCCAAACCGGGACTAGCGGAAAAAACATTCAGTACTTC
>TRBV20-1|many|NA|TRBJ2-4
CSARVARIAKNIQYF
TGCAGTGCTAGAGTCGCACGGATAGCCAAAAACATTCAGTACTTC
>TRBV20-1|many|NA|TRBJ2-5
CSARATSKETQYF
TGCAGTGCTAGAGCTACGAGCAAGGAGACCCAGTACTTC
>TRBV5-1|many|TRBD1|TRBJ2-2
CASVQTGDTGELFF
TGCGCCAGCGTCCAGACAGGGGACACCGGGGAGCTGTTTTTT
>TRBV12-3/TRBV12-4|many|NA|TRBJ2-1
CASSPFRSTVNEQFF
TGTGCCAGCAGTCCCTTTCGGAGTACCGTCAACGAGCAGTTCTTC
>TRBV28|NA|NA|TRBJ2-5
CASSFGPAQETQYF
TGTGCCAGCAGTTTTGGGCCAGCCCAAGAGACCCAGTACTTC
>TRBV4-2|many|TRBD2|TRBJ2-1
CASSQAGTSGWLEQFF
TGTGCCAGCAGCCAAGCCGGGACTAGCGGGTGGTTGGAGCAGTTCTTC
>TRBV2|many|TRBD2|TRBJ2-7
CASRPGLAGVYEQYF
TGTGCCAGCAGGCCGGGACTAGCGGGGGTCTACGAGCAGTACTTC